This T cell receptor beta chain emerged from a study of T-cell reconstitution after alpha-beta-depleted transplantation in children. Findings of the study overall: At around two months after transplant, the alpha-beta T cells were reportedly derived from several hundred expanded clones that came from non-depleted graft cells. Surviving thymic progenitors and recipient T cells were the source of high TCRbeta diversity at day 60 in some patients. The main origin of T-cell counts and diversity one year after transplant was newly produced T cells.

With regard to this clonotype: The antigen is unknown.

Preparation of the TCRbeta library involved a method that used unique molecular identifiers. TCRdb re-called the PCR reads through MiXCR, storing one row per CDR3 protein. The table records a few hundred thousand distinct CDR3 sequences, 25% to 30% of them present only once. V shed 5 bases, J shed 0 bases, and the junction held 15 bases outside the gene matches. The CDR3 is 20 residues long. The germline CDR1 and CDR2 sequences are SGHAT and FQNNGV. This material consisted of PBMCs, taken before TCRalphabeta/CD19-depleted stem cell transplant. The chain couples TRBV11-2 to TRBJ2-4; 11 positions match TRBD2. The clonotype was recovered from a boy in the first two years of life with Wiskott-Aldrich syndrome, due to receive a stem cell transplant. DNA for the CDR3: TGTGCCAGCAGCCCCCGAGTAGCGGGAGGGCGCCTGGTAGCCAAAAACATTCAGTACTTC. Translated: CASSPRVAGGRLVAKNIQYF.